A single sample is the source of the 2 T cell receptor beta chains below, sequenced in a study of T cell repertoires in cytomegalovirus infection. TCRdb independently ran MiXCR on the reads; one entry per CDR3 protein. The top ten hold about an eighth of the sample, which has about 890,000 distinct CDR3 sequences, around a third seen once. Their specific antigens are unknown. The starting material was cultured CD8+ T cells from PBMCs, obtained from culture after CMV antigen stimulation. The receptors shown here come from a human donor in good health (CMV status not recorded). Some clones in this sample may be carry-over from other donors' samples.

This chain uses TRBV7-9 with TRBJ1-2; no firm D call. The germline V gene has CDR1 SEHNR and CDR2 FQNEAQ (reference sequence). Trimming cost V 5 bases and J 0 bases, with 13 bases left between them. The CDR3 loop spans 15 amino acids. In DNA form, the CDR3 reads TGTGCCAGCAGCCCCTCCTGGCTATCTAACTATGGCTACACCTTC. This translates into CASSPSWLSNYGYTF.

This clonotype was recorded many times. J is TRBJ1-1 and V is TRBV7-9, with D maybe TRBD1 (6 bases). The CDR3 spans 12 residues. Trimming left V 8 bases short and J 6 bases short, with 13 bases between. Germline V lookup: CDR1 SEHNR, CDR2 FQNEAQ (reference sequence). Written as DNA, the CDR3 is TGTGCCAGCGGAGATCAGGGGCCTGAAGCTTTCTTT. Translating it yields CASGDQGPEAFF.